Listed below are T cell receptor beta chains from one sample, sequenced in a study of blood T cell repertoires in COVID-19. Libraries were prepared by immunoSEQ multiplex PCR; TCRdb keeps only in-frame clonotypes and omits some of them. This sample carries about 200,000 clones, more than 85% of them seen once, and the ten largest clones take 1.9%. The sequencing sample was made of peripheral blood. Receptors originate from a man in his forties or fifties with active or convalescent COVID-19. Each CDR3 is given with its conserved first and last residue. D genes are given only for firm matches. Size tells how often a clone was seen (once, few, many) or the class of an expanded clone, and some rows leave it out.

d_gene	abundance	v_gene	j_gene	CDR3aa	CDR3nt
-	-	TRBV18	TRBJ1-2	CASSPSGGRYGYTF	TGTGCCAGCTCACCGTCGGGGGGGCGATATGGCTACACCTTC
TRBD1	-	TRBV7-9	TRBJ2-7	CASSEGVRQGHEQYF	TGTGCCAGCAGCGAAGGGGTACGACAGGGCCACGAGCAGTACTTC
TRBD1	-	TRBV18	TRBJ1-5	CASSGQGADQPQHF	TGTGCCAGCTCCGGACAGGGGGCAGATCAGCCCCAGCATTTT
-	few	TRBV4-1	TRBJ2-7	CASSLPPHGRSYEQYF	TGCGCCAGCAGCCTACCCCCGCACGGCAGGTCCTACGAGCAGTACTTC
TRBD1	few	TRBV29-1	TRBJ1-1	CSVGPGQGMNTEAFF	TGCAGCGTTGGGCCGGGACAGGGAATGAACACTGAAGCTTTCTTT
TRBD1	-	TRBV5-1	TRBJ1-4	CASSFSGTENEKLFF	TGCGCCAGCAGCTTCAGTGGGACAGAAAATGAAAAACTGTTTTTT
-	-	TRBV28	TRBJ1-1	CASSPTGGGPAWNTEAFF	TGTGCCAGCAGTCCAACTGGGGGGGGGCCTGCCTGGAACACTGAAGCTTTCTTT
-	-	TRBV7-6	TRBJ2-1	CASSLGSLRDPSNEQFF	TGTGCCAGCAGCTTAGGCAGTCTGCGGGACCCTTCCAATGAGCAGTTCTTC
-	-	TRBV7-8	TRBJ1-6	CASSVGGEVGSPLHF	TGTGCCAGCAGCGTTGGGGGGGAAGTGGGTTCACCCCTCCACTTT
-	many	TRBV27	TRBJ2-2	CASSSRTQTGELFF	TGTGCCAGCAGTTCGCGGACACAGACCGGGGAGCTGTTTTTT
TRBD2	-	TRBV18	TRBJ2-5	CASSPLGGETQYF	TGTGCCAGCTCACCCCTGGGAGGGGAGACCCAGTACTTC
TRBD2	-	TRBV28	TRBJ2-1	CASSSSSGRDNEQFF	TGTGCCAGCAGTTCTTCTAGCGGGAGAGACAATGAGCAGTTCTTC
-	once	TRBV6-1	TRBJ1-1	CASSEGLGETEAFF	TGTGCCAGCAGTGAGGGATTGGGAGAGACTGAAGCTTTCTTT
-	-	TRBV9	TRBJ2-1	CASSVGDGGYSYNEQFF	TGTGCCAGCAGCGTAGGAGATGGGGGGTACTCCTACAATGAGCAGTTCTTC
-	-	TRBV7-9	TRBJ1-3	CASSRSEGLTIYF	TGTGCCAGCAGCCGATCGGAGGGGCTCACCATATATTTT
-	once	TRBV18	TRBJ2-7	CASSPPSSYEQYF	TGTGCCAGCTCACCGCCTAGCTCCTACGAGCAGTACTTC
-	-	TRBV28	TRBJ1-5	CASSLFSQPQHF	TGTGCCAGCAGTTTATTTAGTCAGCCCCAGCATTTT
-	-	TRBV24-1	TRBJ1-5	CATSAGGFDGENQPQHF	TGTGCCACCAGTGCAGGAGGTTTTGACGGCGAGAATCAGCCCCAGCATTTT
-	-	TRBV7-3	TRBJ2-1	CASSLGATEQFF	TGTGCCAGCAGCTTAGGGGCTACTGAGCAGTTCTTC
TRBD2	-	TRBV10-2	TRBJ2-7	CASSESIAGAAYEQYF	TGCGCCAGCAGTGAGTCGATAGCGGGGGCCGCCTACGAGCAGTACTTC
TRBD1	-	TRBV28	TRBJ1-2	CASWAGTGSYGYTF	TGTGCCAGCTGGGCCGGGACAGGGTCTTATGGCTACACCTTC
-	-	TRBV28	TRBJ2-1	CASSQQGNEQFF	TGTGCCAGCAGTCAACAGGGCAATGAGCAGTTCTTC
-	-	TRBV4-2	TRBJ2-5	CASSQGATVQETQYF	TGTGCCAGCAGCCAGGGGGCGACAGTACAAGAGACCCAGTACTTC
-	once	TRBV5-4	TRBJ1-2	CASSLYTSVYGYTF	TGTGCCAGCAGCTTGTACACCAGCGTGTATGGCTACACCTTC
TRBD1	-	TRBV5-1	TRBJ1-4	CASSLDTGGDEKLFF	TGCGCCAGCAGCTTGGATACAGGGGGCGATGAAAAACTGTTTTTT
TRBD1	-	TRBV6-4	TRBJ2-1	CASSDLQGRGFNEQFF	TGTGCCAGCAGTGACCTACAGGGGAGAGGTTTCAATGAGCAGTTCTTC
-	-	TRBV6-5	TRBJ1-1	CASSYSTAGMNTEAFF	TGTGCCAGCAGTTACTCGACAGCGGGCATGAACACTGAAGCTTTCTTT
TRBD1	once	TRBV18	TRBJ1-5	CASSPRGTQPQHF	TGTGCCAGCTCACCCAGGGGGACTCAGCCCCAGCATTTT
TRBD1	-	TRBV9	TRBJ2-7	CASSVGGTGAHEQYF	TGTGCCAGCAGCGTAGGGGGAACAGGGGCCCACGAGCAGTACTTC